This TCR beta chain was profiled in a study of T cells in Graves' hyperthyroidism and ophthalmopathy. Germline V gene sequence: CDR1 MDHEN, CDR2 SYDVKM. The V and J ends lost 9 bases and 0 bases, in that order; junction bases with no gene match: 3. This CDR3 has 13 residues. Authors of the study amplified TCR beta CDR3 regions from RNA transcripts. The primer set for the first-round RT-PCR of the TCR CDR3 was HTBI. TCRdb reprocessed the multiplex PCR reads with MiXCR, giving one entry per CDR3 protein. The repertoire includes around 350,000 distinct CDR3 sequences, about 25% of them detected once, and over 70% sits in the top ten.

The sample was blood. This clonotype was obtained from a man in his fifties with Graves' hyperthyroidism. V gene TRBV28 combines with J gene TRBJ2-7, with TRBD2 identical over 9 bases. The CDR3 region has the DNA TGTGCCAGTAGGACTAGCGACTCCTACGAGCAGTACTTC. Its protein product is CASRTSDSYEQYF.